This T cell receptor (beta chain) was sequenced for a study of blood T cells in healthy people across ages. Donors each provided 8 to 10 milliliters of peripheral blood. Isolated PBMCs totaled at least 7 million in each sample. The V and J ends lost 3 bases and 0 bases respectively, with 11 bases between them. CDR3 length: 15 amino acids. PCR was performed a second time for 7 to 11 cycles using a sample-barcoded 5' primer and a J-beta primer mix. From the 5' RACE reads, TCRdb called clonotypes with MiXCR, one entry per CDR3 protein. Among 650,000 to 1,000,000 distinct CDR3 sequences listed, 35% to 40% were seen once. This clonotype showed up many times. Its matching antigen is unknown. Study-level findings and limits: The long-lived group displayed more naive CD4+ cells, plus higher diversity, than the aged donors did. Per million T cells, TCR beta diversity dropped about linearly as age rose.

The TCR comes from a man between 18 and 29 years old in good health. V usage is TRBV12-3 or TRBV12-4 and J usage is TRBJ1-2; tentative D call: TRBD1 (6 bases). What was sequenced was blood. CDR3 DNA sequence: TGTGCCAGCAGTTTGGGGGGGGCGACTAACTATGGCTACACCTTC. Translation gives CASSLGGATNYGYTF.